The 27 T cell receptor beta chains below were found in one sample sequenced in a study of breast tumors, draining lymph nodes, adjacent tissues. The lymph nodes were axillary draining lymph nodes from breast cancer patients. TCRdb re-called the multiplex PCR reads through MiXCR, storing one row per CDR3 protein. The sample has approximately 300,000 distinct CDR3 sequences, roughly 30% seen once. What was sequenced was axillary lymph node tissue. Receptors were obtained from a female donor with breast cancer. Some clones in this sample may be carry-over from other donors' samples.

J is TRBJ2-2 and V is TRBV7-2, with a weak D call TRBD2 (5 bases). The CDR3 loop spans 15 amino acids. The ends were cut back, 4 bases at V and 6 bases at J, with 15 bases in the middle. Germline V CDR1 and CDR2: SGHTA, FQGNSA. The CDR3 here is CASSSVGSAAGELFF. The CDR3 DNA sequence: TGTGCCAGCAGCTCGGTTGGGAGTGCCGCCGGGGAGCTGTTTTTT. The whole variable domain, filled in from reference TRBV7-2 and TRBJ2-2, reads GAGVSQSPSNKVTEKGKDVELRCDPISGHTALYWYRQSLGQGLEFLIYFQGNSAPDKSGLPSDRFSAERTGGSVSTLTIQRTQQEDSAVYLCASSSVGSAAGELFFGEGSRLTVL.

This clonotype has ten or more counts. This chain uses TRBV7-8 with TRBJ1-3, with D tentatively TRBD1 (5 bases). This CDR3 is 16 amino acids long. V was pared by 1 base and J by 1 base, with 11 bases between. Per germline, CDR1 SGHVS and CDR2 FQNEAQ. DNA of the CDR3: TGTGCCAGCAGCTTAGAGTCTGGGGGTTCTGGAAACACCATATATTTT. Translated: CASSLESGGSGNTIYF. The whole variable domain, filled in from reference TRBV7-8 and TRBJ1-3, reads GAGVSQSPRYKVAKRGQDVALRCDPISGHVSLFWYQQALGQGPEFLTYFQNEAQLDKSGLPSDRFFAERPEGSVSTLKIQRTQQEDSAVYLCASSLESGGSGNTIYFGEGSWLTVV.

The gene calls are TRBV15 and TRBJ1-4; 8 positions agree with TRBD1. The CDR3 loop spans 15 amino acids. Germline CDR1 reads LNHNV; CDR2 reads YYDKDF (reference sequence). With V trimmed by 1 base and J by 7 bases, 5 bases remained unmatched. CDR3 in DNA: TGTGCCACCAGCAGAGCACAGGGGGACAGTGAAAAACTGTTTTTT. It yields the protein CATSRAQGDSEKLFF. Variable domain in full (rest from reference TRBV15 and TRBJ1-4): DAMVIQNPRYQVTQFGKPVTLSCSQTLNHNVMYWYQQKSSQAPKLLFHYYDKDFNNEADTPDNFQSRRPNTSFCFLDIRSPGLGDTAMYLCATSRAQGDSEKLFFGSGTQLSVL.

In regard to this clonotype: The junction departs from germline at one end; a sequencing error may be responsible. The chain employs TRBV12-3 or TRBV12-4 and TRBJ1-4; D is uncertain. The length of the CDR3 is 11 residues. CDR3 nucleotides: TGTGCCAGTAGTTCCTCGGAAAAACTGTCTTTT. Translated, it gives CASSSSEKLSF.

This clonotype was seen at least ten times. The chain uses TRBV7-2 and TRBJ1-2; TRBD1 matches at 10 bases. V was clipped by 2 bases and J by 1 base; unmatched bases: 1. Germline V gene lookup returns CDR1 SGHTA and CDR2 FQGNSA. The CDR3 length is 15 residues. The CDR3 sequence: CASSLRDRGNYGYTF. The CDR3 DNA follows: TGTGCCAGCAGCTTACGGGACAGGGGTAACTATGGCTACACCTTC.

This clonotype was detected ten times or more. The gene calls are TRBV19 and TRBJ2-3, with a possible D match to TRBD2 (7 bases). Trimming left V 9 bases short and J 5 bases short, with 15 bases between. This CDR3 is built from 13 residues. Germline values: CDR1 LNHDA, CDR2 SQIVND (reference sequence). The CDR3 spells CASVGGAGDTQYF. CDR3 bases: TGTGCCAGCGTTGGGGGGGCAGGAGATACGCAGTATTTT. The full variable domain, rest sourced from reference TRBV19 and TRBJ2-3, is DGGITQSPKYLFRKEGQNVTLSCEQNLNHDAMYWYRQDPGQGLRLIYYSQIVNDFQKGDIAEGYSVSREKKESFPLTVTSAQKNPTAFYLCASVGGAGDTQYFGPGTRLTVL.

On this clonotype itself: This may arise from a read error, as a much more abundant clone is one base away. V is TRBV5-6 and J is TRBJ2-5; TRBD2 matches at 8 bases. The V gene end was trimmed by 3 bases and the J gene end by 7 bases; junction bases not matched to a gene: 14. The CDR3 has 16 residues. Germline V gene sequence: CDR1 SGHDT, CDR2 YYEEEE. As DNA, the CDR3 is TGTGCCAGCAGCTCTCCCCGACCAGCGGGAGAGGTGACCCAGTACTTC. Translation: CASSSPRPAGEVTQYF.

The table lists this clonotype with many counts. This sequence joins TRBV30 and TRBJ1-5; D call uncertain. CDR3 length equals 12 residues. V was clipped by 2 bases and J by 5 bases, with 7 bases between them. CDR1 is GTSNPN, CDR2 SVGIG, per germline (reference sequence). DNA for the CDR3: TGTGCCTGGAGTTCCCCGTATCAGCCCCAGCATTTT. Protein product: CAWSSPYQPQHF.

Ten or more counts support this clonotype. The chain recombines TRBV6-1 with TRBJ2-5, with TRBD2 matching 7 bases. V lost 5 bases, J lost 3 bases, and 3 bases stayed unmatched. Germline-derived CDR1 and CDR2 are MNHNS and SASEGT. This CDR3 comprises 13 residues. In nucleotides, the CDR3 is TGTGCCAGCAGTCAGCGGGGCAAAGAGACCCAGTACTTC. Its protein product is CASSQRGKETQYF.

This clonotype was seen a handful of times. The rearrangement links TRBV19 to TRBJ1-1, with 9 bases aligning to TRBD1. Germline V gene sequence: CDR1 LNHDA, CDR2 SQIVND (reference sequence). V shed 6 bases, J shed 6 bases, and the junction held 8 bases outside the gene matches. There are 14 residues in the CDR3. The DNA for the CDR3 is TGTGCCAGTAGCATACAGGGGGCAAGGTCTGAAGCTTTCTTT. Its translation: CASSIQGARSEAFF.

The V gene is TRBV25-1, the J gene TRBJ2-1; the D gene is possibly TRBD2 (6 bases). The CDR3 consists of 14 residues. The V and J ends lost 7 bases and 9 bases respectively, with 19 bases between them. Germline V gene data show CDR1 as MGHDK and CDR2 as SYGVNS. CDR3 sequence: CASKTSGLFSEQFF. In nucleotides, the CDR3 is TGTGCCAGCAAGACCTCCGGACTATTCAGTGAGCAGTTCTTC.

In regard to this clonotype: It may be a read error: a sequence one base away is much more abundant. Here the CDR3 omits its conserved ending phenylalanine or tryptophan, so a read error is the likely source. This chain connects TRBV4-1 to TRBJ2-3; tentatively, D is TRBD2 (6 bases). This CDR3 region has 15 residues. Trimming cost V 4 bases and J 4 bases, with 15 bases left between them. Germline V gene data show CDR1 as MGHRA and CDR2 as YSYEKL. CDR3 nucleotides: TGCGCCAGCAGCCGTGGGGGGACCCGGGCAGATACGCAGTATCTT. Translating it yields CASSRGGTRADTQYL.

Turning to this clonotype: This may come from a read error, since a much larger clone is one base off. V is TRBV12-3 or TRBV12-4 and J is TRBJ2-3; D possibly corresponds to TRBD1 (6 bases). With 5 bases removed from V and 4 bases from J, the gap between germline ends came to 10 bases. This CDR3 comprises 13 residues. The CDR3 is CASSRGGSDTQYF. In DNA form, the CDR3 reads TGTGCCAGCAGTCGAGGGGGATCAGATACGCAGTATTTT.

Comment on this clonotype: A much larger clone lies a single base off, so this may be a read error. The V and J genes are TRBV12-3 or TRBV12-4 and TRBJ1-3; D uncertain. Trimming cost V 8 bases and J 2 bases, with 13 bases left between them. CDR3 length: 14 residues. The CDR3 DNA reads TGTGCCAGCGCCGAGCACAAAACTGGAAACACCATATATTTT. This translates into CASAEHKTGNTIYF.

The chain is built from TRBV5-8 and TRBJ1-5; 7 bases agree with TRBD1. The CDR3 sequence is 14 residues long. V shed 4 bases and J 3 bases; nucleotides not matched to a gene: 4. The V gene's germline CDR1 is SGHTS and CDR2 YDEGEE. CDR3 DNA: TGTGCCAGCAGCCAAGGACAGGCCAATCAGCCCCAGCATTTT. It yields the protein CASSQGQANQPQHF.

The table lists this clonotype with many counts. This chain links TRBV5-6 with TRBJ2-3; D is possibly TRBD1 (6 bases). V lost 3 bases to trimming and J lost 2 bases, with 13 bases between them. Germline CDR1 and CDR2: SGHDT and YYEEEE. This CDR3 has 15 residues. The CDR3 bases are TGTGCCAGCAGCTCACGACAGGCCTTCACAGATACGCAGTATTTT. Translation: CASSSRQAFTDTQYF.

The rearrangement joins TRBV7-6 to TRBJ2-7; D might be TRBD1 or TRBD2, each matching 5 bases. The CDR3 contains 14 residues. Between the trimmed V and J ends, which lost 5 bases and 2 bases, there was a span of 13 bases. Germline lookup yields CDR1 SGHVS and CDR2 FNYEAQ. The CDR3 loop reads CASSPGGKPYEQYF. The DNA of the CDR3 is TGTGCCAGCAGCCCTGGGGGTAAGCCCTACGAGCAGTACTTC.

On this clonotype: It may be a read error: a sequence one base away is much more abundant. The chain uses TRBV6-5 and TRBJ1-4, with D maybe TRBD1 (5 bases). The CDR3 runs 16 residues. The V gene's germline CDR1 is MNHEY and CDR2 SVGAGI. CDR3 coding DNA: TGTGTCAGCAGAAGTGTCGGGGGTCCAACTAATGAAAAACTGTTTTTT. Its translation is CVSRSVGGPTNEKLFF.

This clonotype was picked up many times. J is TRBJ2-7 and V is TRBV10-3, with 8 bases matching TRBD1. The CDR3 contains 14 residues. V trimming: 3 bases; J trimming: 4 bases; junction bases outside the gene matches: 5. The V gene's germline CDR1 is ENHRY and CDR2 SYGVKD. CDR3 coding DNA: TGTGCCATCAGTGATCGGGACAGGTCTTACGAGCAGTACTTC. Its protein is CAISDRDRSYEQYF.

Details on this clonotype: A read error may be the cause here, since a much bigger clone is one base away. The rearrangement joins TRBV12-3 or TRBV12-4 to TRBJ2-1; D might be TRBD1 (5 bases). The CDR3 has 13 residues. DNA of the CDR3: TGTGCCAGCAGAAGGGGTCCTTACAATAAGCAGTTCTTC. Translation: CASRRGPYNKQFF.

This clonotype was observed many times. This rearrangement joins TRBV20-1 to TRBJ2-5; 8 bases match TRBD1. Germline CDR1 reads DFQATT; CDR2 reads SNEGSKA (reference sequence). V trimming: 4 bases; J trimming: 5 bases; junction bases outside the gene matches: 12. The CDR3 is 15 amino acids. As DNA, the CDR3 is TGCAGTGCTACCGCTGGCAGGGGGCACGGTGAGACCCAGTACTTC. Translated, it gives CSATAGRGHGETQYF.

Worth noting for this clonotype: A much larger clone lies a single base off, so this may be a read error. V usage is TRBV5-6 and J usage is TRBJ2-3; D gene unclear. V lost 3 bases to trimming and J lost 6 bases, with 8 bases between them. Germline V lookup: CDR1 SGHDT, CDR2 YYEEEE. The CDR3 totals 12 residues. The CDR3 region is CASSSRPDTQYF. The CDR3 bases are TGTGCCAGCAGCTCCCGCCCGGATACGCAGTATTTT.

In this sample, this clonotype turned up many times. The chain's CDR3 is CASSLVPGVISEQFF. DNA of the CDR3: TGTGCCAGCAGCTTAGTGCCGGGAGTGATTAGTGAGCAGTTCTTC. V usage is TRBV11-3 and J usage is TRBJ2-1; tentatively, D is TRBD2 (6 bases). V lost 1 base, J lost 9 bases, and 16 bases lay in between. This CDR3 is 15 amino acids long. Germline CDR1 is SGHNT and CDR2 is YENEEA. Supplemented by reference TRBV11-3 and TRBJ2-1, the full variable domain reads EAGVVQSPRYKIIEKKQPVAFWCNPISGHNTLYWYLQNLGQGPELLIRYENEEAVDDSQLPKDRFSAERLKGVDSTLKIQPAELGDSAVYLCASSLVPGVISEQFFGPGTRLTVL.

This clonotype was seen only a few times. The chain has TRBV12-3 or TRBV12-4 and TRBJ2-4, with a weak D call TRBD1 (5 bases). V lost 6 bases, J lost 4 bases, and 16 bases lay in between. CDR3 length: 15 amino acids. The CDR3 DNA reads TGTGCCAGCAGCGCTTCCGACAGTCCAAAAAACATTCAGTACTTC. Amino acids: CASSASDSPKNIQYF.

This clonotype came up many times. This CDR3 reads CSARDPGTGGTGELFF. The CDR3 bases are TGCAGTGCTAGAGATCCAGGGACAGGGGGCACCGGGGAGCTGTTTTTT. The V and J genes are TRBV20-1 and TRBJ2-2; 11 nucleotides agree with TRBD1. J lost 4 bases, V lost 0 bases, and 4 bases had no gene match. Germline V gene sequence: CDR1 DFQATT, CDR2 SNEGSKA (reference sequence). The CDR3 sequence is 16 residues long.

As to this clonotype: Because the CDR3's place on the DNA is in doubt, the DNA is left out and the CDR3 is given as listed by TCRdb. V usage is TRBV28 and J usage is TRBJ2-1; TRBD2, the table's D call, was not compared with the DNA. A total of 15 residues make up the CDR3, ends included. Germline CDR1 and CDR2: MDHEN and SYDVKM. This CDR3 reads CCASSASRMPNEQFF.

This clonotype was seen at least ten times. This rearrangement joins TRBV9 to TRBJ2-7; TRBD2 might be the D (5 bases). The CDR3 extends over 17 amino acids. V lost 0 bases and J lost 3, with 19 bases in between. Germline V gives CDR1 SGDLS, CDR2 YYNGEE. Here the CDR3 reads CASSVGFMETNNYEQYF. CDR3 nucleotide sequence: TGTGCCAGCAGCGTAGGTTTTATGGAGACTAATAACTACGAGCAGTACTTC.